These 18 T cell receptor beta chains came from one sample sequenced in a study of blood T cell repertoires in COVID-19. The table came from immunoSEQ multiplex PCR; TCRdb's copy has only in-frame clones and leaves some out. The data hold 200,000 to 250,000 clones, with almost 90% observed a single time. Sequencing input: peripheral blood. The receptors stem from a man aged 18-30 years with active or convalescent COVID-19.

The CDR3, as DNA: TGTGCCAGCAGCTTAAGTCCGGGATCGGTGGCCGGGGAGCTGTTTTTT. Translating it yields CASSLSPGSVAGELFF. The rearrangement uses TRBV7-8 and TRBJ2-2; the D gene is possibly TRBD2 (5 bases). The CDR3 runs to 16 residues. The V and J ends lost 2 bases and 6 bases respectively, with 16 bases between them. Germline V gene sequence: CDR1 SGHVS, CDR2 FQNEAQ.

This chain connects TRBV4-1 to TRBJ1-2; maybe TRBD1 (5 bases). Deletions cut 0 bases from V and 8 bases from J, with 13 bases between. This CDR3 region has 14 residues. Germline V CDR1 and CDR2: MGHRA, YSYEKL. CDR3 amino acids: CASSQERGKRGYTF. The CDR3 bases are TGCGCCAGCAGCCAAGAAAGGGGAAAAAGGGGCTACACCTTC.

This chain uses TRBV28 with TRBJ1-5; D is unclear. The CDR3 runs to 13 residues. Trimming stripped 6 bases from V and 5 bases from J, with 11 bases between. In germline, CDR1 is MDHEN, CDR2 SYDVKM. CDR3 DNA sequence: TGTGCCAGCAGCTCAACACAGCATCAGCCCCAGCATTTT. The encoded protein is CASSSTQHQPQHF.

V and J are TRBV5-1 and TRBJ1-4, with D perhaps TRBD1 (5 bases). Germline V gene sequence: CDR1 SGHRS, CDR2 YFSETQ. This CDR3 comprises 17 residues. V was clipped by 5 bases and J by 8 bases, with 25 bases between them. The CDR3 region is CASRPIRGPGAGEKLFF. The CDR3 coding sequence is TGCGCCAGCAGGCCGATCCGAGGACCGGGCGCAGGGGAAAAACTGTTTTTT.

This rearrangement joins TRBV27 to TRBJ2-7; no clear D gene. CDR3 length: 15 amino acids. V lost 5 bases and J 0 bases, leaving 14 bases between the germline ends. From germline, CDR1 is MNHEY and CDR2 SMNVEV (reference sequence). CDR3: CASSPTILPSYEQYF. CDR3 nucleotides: TGTGCCAGCAGTCCCACCATCCTACCCTCCTACGAGCAGTACTTC.

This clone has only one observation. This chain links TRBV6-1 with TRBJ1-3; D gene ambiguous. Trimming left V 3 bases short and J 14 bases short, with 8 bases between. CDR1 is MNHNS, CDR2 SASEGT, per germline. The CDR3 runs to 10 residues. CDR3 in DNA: TGTGCCAGCAGTGATTTCTCCCTATATTTT. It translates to CASSDFSLYF.

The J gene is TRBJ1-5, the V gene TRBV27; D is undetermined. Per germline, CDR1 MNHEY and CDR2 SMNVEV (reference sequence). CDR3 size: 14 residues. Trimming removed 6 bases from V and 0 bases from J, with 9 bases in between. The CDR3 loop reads CASSRTYSNQPQHF. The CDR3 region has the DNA TGTGCCAGCAGCCGCACCTATAGCAATCAGCCCCAGCATTTT.

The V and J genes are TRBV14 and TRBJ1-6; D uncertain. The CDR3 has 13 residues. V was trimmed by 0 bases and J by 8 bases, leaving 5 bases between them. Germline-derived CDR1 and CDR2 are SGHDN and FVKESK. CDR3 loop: CASSQEADSPLHF. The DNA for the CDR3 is TGTGCCAGCAGCCAAGAGGCGGATTCACCCCTCCACTTT.

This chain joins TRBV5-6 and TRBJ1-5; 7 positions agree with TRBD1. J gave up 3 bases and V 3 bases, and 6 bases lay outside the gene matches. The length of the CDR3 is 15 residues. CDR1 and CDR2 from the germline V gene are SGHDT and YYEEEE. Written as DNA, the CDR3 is TGTGCCAGCAGCTCCGGACAGGCATACAATCAGCCCCAGCATTTT. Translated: CASSSGQAYNQPQHF.

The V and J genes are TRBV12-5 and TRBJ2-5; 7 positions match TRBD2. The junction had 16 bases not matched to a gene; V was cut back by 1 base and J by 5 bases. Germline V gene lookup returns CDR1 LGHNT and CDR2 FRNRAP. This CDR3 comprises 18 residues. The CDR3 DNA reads TGTGCTAGTGGTTTGGGTCGAAAGCTACCTGGGGGGGACGAGACCCAGTACTTC. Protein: CASGLGRKLPGGDETQYF.

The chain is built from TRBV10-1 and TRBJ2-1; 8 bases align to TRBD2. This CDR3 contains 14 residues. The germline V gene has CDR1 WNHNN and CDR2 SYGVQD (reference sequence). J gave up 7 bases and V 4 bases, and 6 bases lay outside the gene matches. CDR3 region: CASSAVAGTNEQFF. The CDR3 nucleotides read TGCGCCAGCAGTGCGGTAGCGGGAACGAATGAGCAGTTCTTC.

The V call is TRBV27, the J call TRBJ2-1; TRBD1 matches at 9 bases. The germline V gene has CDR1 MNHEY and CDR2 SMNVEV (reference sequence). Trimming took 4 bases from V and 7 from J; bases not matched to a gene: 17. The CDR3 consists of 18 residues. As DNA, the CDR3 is TGTGCCAGCAGTTCACCTAGAACCGGGACAGGGCACCGGAATGAGCAGTTCTTC. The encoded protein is CASSSPRTGTGHRNEQFF.

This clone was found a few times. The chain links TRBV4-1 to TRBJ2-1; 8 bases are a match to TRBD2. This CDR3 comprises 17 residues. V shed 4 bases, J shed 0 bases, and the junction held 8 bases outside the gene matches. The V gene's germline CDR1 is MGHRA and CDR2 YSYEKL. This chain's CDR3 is CASSRGGLVISYNEQFF. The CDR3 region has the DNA TGCGCCAGCAGCCGAGGGGGACTAGTCATCTCCTACAATGAGCAGTTCTTC.

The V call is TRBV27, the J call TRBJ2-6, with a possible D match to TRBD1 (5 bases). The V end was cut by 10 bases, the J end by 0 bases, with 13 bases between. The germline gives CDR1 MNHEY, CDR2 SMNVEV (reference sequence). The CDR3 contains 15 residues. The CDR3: CATGTGPSGANVLTF. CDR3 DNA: TGTGCCACGGGTACAGGACCCTCTGGGGCCAACGTCCTGACTTTC. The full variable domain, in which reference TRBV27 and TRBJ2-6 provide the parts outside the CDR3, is EAQVTQNPRYLITVTGKKLTVTCSQNMNHEYMSWYRQDPGLGLRQIYYSMNVEVTDKGDVPEGYKVSRKEKRNFPLILESPSPNQTSLYFCATGTGPSGANVLTFGAGSRLTVL.

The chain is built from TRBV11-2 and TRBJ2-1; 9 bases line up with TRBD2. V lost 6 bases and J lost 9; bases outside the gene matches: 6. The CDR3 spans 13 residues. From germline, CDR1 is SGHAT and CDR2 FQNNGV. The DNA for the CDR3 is TGTGCCAGCAGTAGCGGGAGTCGCCCTGAGCAGTTCTTC. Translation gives CASSSGSRPEQFF.

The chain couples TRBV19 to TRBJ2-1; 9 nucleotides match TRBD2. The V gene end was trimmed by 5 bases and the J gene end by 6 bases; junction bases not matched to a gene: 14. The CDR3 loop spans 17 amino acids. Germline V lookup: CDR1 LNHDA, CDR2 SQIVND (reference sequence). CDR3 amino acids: CASSSSALAGPTNEQFF. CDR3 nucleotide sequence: TGTGCCAGTAGTTCCTCAGCGCTAGCGGGACCGACCAATGAGCAGTTCTTC.

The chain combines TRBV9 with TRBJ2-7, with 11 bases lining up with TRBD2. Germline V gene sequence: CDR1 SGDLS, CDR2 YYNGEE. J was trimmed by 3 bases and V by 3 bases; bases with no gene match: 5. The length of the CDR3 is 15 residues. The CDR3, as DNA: TGTGCCAGCAGCGAAGCTAGCGGGAGGTTCTACGAGCAGTACTTC. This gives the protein CASSEASGRFYEQYF.

The CDR3 nucleotides are TGTGCCAGCAGCGAAAGGACTAGCGGCTACGAGCAGTACTTC. Translating gives CASSERTSGYEQYF. The chain combines TRBV28 with TRBJ2-7; the match to TRBD2 covers 10 bases. Germline loops: CDR1 MDHEN, CDR2 SYDVKM. The CDR3 has 14 amino acids. With 6 bases clipped from V and 3 bases from J, the junction kept 5 bases outside the gene matches.